A single sample is the source of the 30 T cell receptor beta chains below, sequenced in a study of cytomegalovirus exposure and HLA in healthy donors. TCRdb keeps only in-frame clones here, not all; method: immunoSEQ multiplex PCR. This repertoire shows 82,000 or so clones, 85% to 95% found once; its top ten account for 0.65% to 0.7%. Source material: PBMCs. These receptor sequences come from a man younger than 35 in good health and CMV-seronegative.

This clone showed up just a few times. The CDR3 sequence is CASSQDLGGSSYEQYF. CDR3 nucleotide sequence: TGCGCCAGCAGCCAAGATCTTGGCGGGAGCTCCTACGAGCAGTACTTC. The rearrangement links TRBV4-3 to TRBJ2-7, with 7 nucleotides matching TRBD2. The V gene end was trimmed by 0 bases and the J gene end by 0 bases; junction bases not matched to a gene: 5. Per germline, CDR1 LGHNA and CDR2 YSLEER. This CDR3 is built from 16 residues.

The chain couples TRBV18 to TRBJ1-1, with TRBD1 matching over 10 bases. This CDR3 region has 15 residues. Germline V gene sequence: CDR1 KGHSH, CDR2 LQKENI. The J segment lost 4 bases and the V segment lost 4 bases, leaving 6 bases of the junction unmatched. As DNA, the CDR3 is TGTGCCAGCTCACTTGGACAGGGGGAAGGCACTGAAGCTTTCTTT. This encodes CASSLGQGEGTEAFF.

For the CDR3, the DNA is TGTGCCAGCAGTTATAACAGGGAAGGGGAAAAACTGTTTTTT. Protein sequence: CASSYNREGEKLFF. The chain is built from TRBV6-5 and TRBJ1-4, with a tentative D call TRBD1 (6 bases). Germline-derived CDR1 and CDR2 are MNHEY and SVGAGI. This CDR3 has 14 amino acids. V was cut by 3 bases and J by 8 bases, with 13 bases left in between.

The gene calls are TRBV7-9 and TRBJ2-3; possibly TRBD2 for D (6 bases). The germline V and J ends were trimmed by 2 bases and 3 bases, with 18 bases remaining between them. Per germline, CDR1 SEHNR and CDR2 FQNEAQ (reference sequence). This CDR3 spans 17 amino acids. The CDR3 coding sequence is TGTGCCAGCAGCTTATCTCCACGGGACTCCCTGACAGATACGCAGTATTTT. This translates into CASSLSPRDSLTDTQYF.

In its sample, this clone was seen a few times. Distinct nucleotide sequences in the sample also encode this CDR3. J is TRBJ1-2 and V is TRBV5-1, with TRBD1 matching over 8 bases. Per the germline V gene, CDR1 is SGHRS and CDR2 is YFSETQ. V was clipped by 0 bases and J by 2 bases; unmatched bases: 0. The CDR3 has 14 residues. The DNA for the CDR3 is TGCGCCAGCAGCTTGGGACAGGGGAACTATGGCTACACCTTC. Its translation is CASSLGQGNYGYTF. Full variable domain (remainder filled in from reference TRBV5-1 and TRBJ1-2): KAGVTQTPRYLIKTRGQQVTLSCSPISGHRSVSWYQQTPGQGLQFLFEYFSETQRNKGNFPGRFSGRQFSNSRSEMNVSTLELGDSALYLCASSLGQGNYGYTFGSGTRLTVV.

The V call is TRBV6-5, the J call TRBJ1-2; D might be TRBD1 (6 bases). The germline gives CDR1 MNHEY, CDR2 SVGAGI. This CDR3 is built from 15 residues. Deletions cut 0 bases from V and 2 bases from J, with 10 bases between. CDR3: CASSYSGARNYGYTF. CDR3 in DNA: TGTGCCAGCAGTTACTCGGGGGCGCGGAACTATGGCTACACCTTC.

The rearrangement links TRBV6-6 to TRBJ2-1; TRBD1 matches at 8 bases. Per germline, CDR1 MNHNY and CDR2 SVGAGI (reference sequence). V shed 0 bases and J 7 bases; nucleotides not matched to a gene: 2. This CDR3 comprises 14 residues. This chain's CDR3 is CASSYSDRGNEQFF. As DNA, the CDR3 is TGTGCCAGCAGTTACTCAGACAGGGGTAATGAGCAGTTCTTC.

The chain recombines TRBV7-8 with TRBJ2-3, with 7 bases fitting TRBD2. Germline V gives CDR1 SGHVS, CDR2 FQNEAQ. The CDR3 runs to 14 residues. J lost 4 bases, V lost 4 bases, and 5 bases had no gene match. The CDR3 region is CASSWTRDSDTQYF. In DNA, the CDR3 is TGTGCCAGCAGCTGGACTAGAGATTCAGATACGCAGTATTTT.

The chain joins TRBV7-2 to TRBJ1-2; 7 nucleotides agree with TRBD1. Trimming at V came to 5 bases and at J to 3 bases, leaving 9 bases not matched to a gene. Germline CDR1 SGHTA, CDR2 FQGNSA. This CDR3 is built from 15 residues. CDR3 amino acids: CASSPGTADYYGYTF. CDR3 sequence (DNA): TGTGCCAGCAGCCCCGGGACAGCGGATTACTATGGCTACACCTTC.

The chain links TRBV27 to TRBJ1-1; no clear D gene. V was cut by 2 bases and J by 1 base, with 5 bases left in between. From germline, CDR1 is MNHEY and CDR2 SMNVEV (reference sequence). The CDR3 is made up of 13 amino acids. In DNA, the CDR3 is TGTGCCAGCAGTTTAAACACGAACACTGAAGCTTTCTTT. Protein product: CASSLNTNTEAFF.

The V gene is TRBV19, the J gene TRBJ1-1, with 9 bases fitting TRBD1. The CDR3 loop spans 17 amino acids. The germline V gene has CDR1 LNHDA and CDR2 SQIVND (reference sequence). Trimming cost V 4 bases and J 5 bases; bases outside gene matches: 14. The CDR3 protein is CASSNLRDRAGRTEAFF. The CDR3 DNA reads TGTGCCAGTAGTAACCTCCGGGACAGGGCGGGTCGGACTGAAGCTTTCTTT.

The chain combines TRBV7-2 with TRBJ2-7, with TRBD1 matching 9 bases. The CDR3 is made up of 14 amino acids. Germline V gene sequence: CDR1 SGHTA, CDR2 FQGNSA. V shed 4 bases, J shed 5 bases, and the junction held 6 bases outside the gene matches. CDR3 protein: CASSSHRGLDEQYF. The CDR3 nucleotides are TGTGCCAGCAGCTCTCACAGGGGGCTAGACGAGCAGTACTTC.

The chain couples TRBV30 to TRBJ1-3, with D tentatively TRBD1 (5 bases). Germline V CDR1 and CDR2: GTSNPN, SVGIG (reference sequence). The CDR3 has 14 amino acids. V gave up 2 bases and J gave up 4 bases, with 12 bases separating them. The CDR3 nucleotides are TGTGCCTGGAGTCGGGCAGGGTCAGGAAACACCATATATTTT. Amino acid sequence: CAWSRAGSGNTIYF.

CDR3 in amino acids: CASSTSSGSINEQFF. CDR3 nucleotide sequence: TGTGCCAGCAGCACCTCTAGCGGGAGTATAAATGAGCAGTTCTTC. The rearrangement links TRBV7-9 to TRBJ2-1; 10 bases map to TRBD2. CDR1 is SEHNR and CDR2 is FQNEAQ in the germline V gene (reference sequence). The CDR3 sequence is 15 residues long. V trimming: 5 bases; J trimming: 7 bases; junction bases outside the gene matches: 8.

The chain couples TRBV18 to TRBJ1-1, with 8 positions matching TRBD1. Trimming removed 4 bases from V and 4 bases from J; junction bases left unmatched: 14. The germline V gene encodes CDR1 KGHSH and CDR2 LQKENI. There are 17 residues in the CDR3. The CDR3 sequence: CASSLEGQGGVGTEAFF. The CDR3 nucleotides are TGTGCCAGCTCACTCGAAGGACAGGGAGGCGTGGGCACTGAAGCTTTCTTT.

This chain joins TRBV14 and TRBJ2-3; tentatively, D is TRBD1 (6 bases). The CDR3 extends over 17 amino acids. Trimming took 1 base from V and 6 from J, leaving 20 bases between them. CDR1 and CDR2 (germline): SGHDN, FVKESK. In DNA form, the CDR3 reads TGTGCCAGCAGCCAAGGAATCTGGACAGAGAAAAGGGATACGCAGTATTTT. Protein product: CASSQGIWTEKRDTQYF.

This clone appeared a single time. The V and J genes are TRBV25-1 and TRBJ1-1; D is possibly TRBD1 (6 bases). Trimming removed 3 bases at V and 0 bases at J, with 8 bases between. Germline assignment: CDR1 MGHDK and CDR2 SYGVNS. The CDR3 is made up of 14 amino acids. CDR3 amino acids: CASSDNRVNTEAFF. CDR3 DNA: TGTGCCAGCAGTGATAACAGGGTGAACACTGAAGCTTTCTTT.

CDR3 region: CASSKQDRNYGYTF. The CDR3 DNA follows: TGTGCCAGCAGCAAACAGGACAGAAACTATGGCTACACCTTC. The chain links TRBV11-2 to TRBJ1-2; D might be TRBD1 (6 bases). Germline lookup yields CDR1 SGHAT and CDR2 FQNNGV. The CDR3 is 14 residues long. Trimming removed 5 bases from V and 2 bases from J, with 12 bases in between.

The rearrangement links TRBV11-2 to TRBJ2-7, with 8 bases fitting TRBD2. J gave up 6 bases and V 1 base, and 5 bases lay outside the gene matches. The CDR3 extends over 14 amino acids. Germline assignment: CDR1 SGHAT and CDR2 FQNNGV. The CDR3, as DNA: TGTGCCAGCAGCTTAGCGGGGGGGCCTGTCGAGCAGTACTTC. Encoded protein: CASSLAGGPVEQYF.

The V gene is TRBV18, the J gene TRBJ1-1, with 9 bases fitting TRBD1. Germline trimming cut 5 bases from V and 2 bases from J; bases unmatched to any gene: 12. The germline CDR1 and CDR2 sequences are KGHSH and LQKENI. The length of the CDR3 is 17 residues. The CDR3 bases are TGTGCCAGCTCAGCCACCCGGGACAGGGTTGGAAACACTGAAGCTTTCTTT. Protein sequence: CASSATRDRVGNTEAFF.

This clone was seen once. The chain recombines TRBV5-1 with TRBJ1-2; 8 bases map to TRBD1. Trimming cost V 3 bases and J 6 bases; bases outside gene matches: 4. This CDR3 spans 13 amino acids. Germline V lookup: CDR1 SGHRS, CDR2 YFSETQ. DNA of the CDR3: TGCGCCAGCAGCTCGGACAGGGTAAATGGCTACACCTTC. Translated: CASSSDRVNGYTF.

Only a few counts were recorded for this clone. Distinct nucleotide sequences in the sample also encode this CDR3. CDR3 DNA: TGTGCCAGCAGTGAACAGGGCTATGGCTACACCTTC. Translated, it gives CASSEQGYGYTF. This chain joins TRBV6-1 and TRBJ1-2; D is possibly TRBD1 (5 bases). V lost 2 bases and J lost 4, with 5 bases in between. CDR1 is MNHNS, CDR2 SASEGT, per germline. The CDR3 has 12 amino acids.

This clone was observed a single time. The chain carries TRBV5-1 and TRBJ2-5, with D unresolved. This CDR3 has 12 residues. V was pared by 2 bases and J by 3 bases, with 5 bases between. From germline, CDR1 is SGHRS and CDR2 YFSETQ. The CDR3 coding sequence is TGCGCCAGCAGCTTCAGCGAAGAGACCCAGTACTTC. Translating it yields CASSFSEETQYF.

The gene calls are TRBV5-1 and TRBJ1-4, with TRBD1 as a possible D gene (5 bases). Trimming stripped 1 base from V and 8 bases from J, with 18 bases between. The CDR3 is 16 amino acids. CDR1 SGHRS and CDR2 YFSETQ come from the germline V gene. CDR3: CASSLIYLGATEKLFF. The DNA for the CDR3 is TGCGCCAGCAGCTTGATCTACCTTGGGGCCACCGAAAAACTGTTTTTT.

This clone was counted a single time. The chain carries TRBV6-1 and TRBJ1-1; 8 nucleotides align to TRBD1. Germline loops: CDR1 MNHNS, CDR2 SASEGT. The CDR3 has 14 amino acids. Trimming cost V 6 bases and J 4 bases; bases outside gene matches: 7. The CDR3 DNA sequence: TGTGCCAGCAGCGTTCAGGGGGCAGGCACTGAAGCTTTCTTT. Its translation is CASSVQGAGTEAFF.

The chain uses TRBV5-5 and TRBJ1-5; tentatively, D is TRBD1 (6 bases). The CDR3 totals 13 residues. Germline CDR1 is SGHKS and CDR2 is YYEKEE (reference sequence). V was clipped by 4 bases and J by 7 bases, with 12 bases between them. The CDR3 loop is CASSARGGQPQHF. The CDR3 DNA sequence: TGTGCCAGCAGCGCCAGGGGCGGGCAGCCCCAGCATTTT. The full variable domain, rest sourced from reference TRBV5-5 and TRBJ1-5, is DAGVTQSPTHLIKTRGQQVTLRCSPISGHKSVSWYQQVLGQGPQFIFQYYEKEERGRGNFPDRFSARQFPNYSSELNVNALLLGDSALYLCASSARGGQPQHFGDGTRLSIL.

The chain combines TRBV5-4 with TRBJ1-1; TRBD1 agrees at 9 bases. V shed 2 bases, J shed 1 base, and the junction held 9 bases outside the gene matches. In germline, CDR1 is SGHNT, CDR2 YYREEE (reference sequence). The CDR3 contains 17 residues. CDR3: CASSFGTGRVRNTEAFF. The CDR3 DNA follows: TGTGCCAGCAGCTTTGGGACAGGGCGCGTTAGGAACACTGAAGCTTTCTTT.

The rearrangement uses TRBV5-8 and TRBJ1-5, with a weak D call TRBD1 (5 bases). Germline CDR1 is SGHTS and CDR2 is YDEGEE. V gave up 2 bases and J gave up 2 bases, with 20 bases separating them. The CDR3 is made up of 18 amino acids. The chain's CDR3 is CASSLPGLEGWGNQPQHF. The CDR3 DNA follows: TGTGCCAGCAGCTTACCGGGACTAGAGGGCTGGGGCAATCAGCCCCAGCATTTT.

The rearrangement uses TRBV2 and TRBJ1-6; 7 positions match TRBD1. The CDR3 loop spans 15 amino acids. Germline V gene lookup returns CDR1 SNHLY and CDR2 FYNNEI. Trimming cost V 7 bases and J 0 bases; bases outside gene matches: 3. The CDR3 nucleotides are TGTGCCAGCACGGACAGGAGCTCCTATAATTCACCCCTCCACTTT. It encodes CASTDRSSYNSPLHF.

The rearrangement uses TRBV9 and TRBJ1-5; D remains ambiguous. In germline, CDR1 is SGDLS, CDR2 YYNGEE. The CDR3 has 14 amino acids. The germline V and J ends were trimmed by 3 bases and 4 bases, with 11 bases remaining between them. The CDR3 DNA reads as TGTGCCAGCAGCGCCGGTTACCCTAATCAGCCCCAGCATTTT. Translated, it gives CASSAGYPNQPQHF.